Presented here are 9 T cell receptor beta chains from one specimen sequenced in a study of blood T cell repertoires in COVID-19 (TCRdb year 2020). Libraries were made using the immunoSEQ multiplex PCR assay. The source is immuneACCESS, and TCRdb retained only in-frame sequences with V and J called. Part of the clones is not carried over; for the studies checked, unresolved V genes explain less than half of this, and the remainder is unexplained. In all, the sample holds over 200,000 clones, and 80% to 90% of those were seen once. Approximately 1.1% of the sample is held by the ten biggest clonotypes. The sample was PBMCs or T cells enriched from blood (not recorded which). These TCRs come from a man younger than 40 who had recovered from COVID-19.

This rearrangement joins TRBV9 to TRBJ1-6; 7 positions match TRBD1. The trim removed 3 bases at V and 6 bases at J, leaving 3 bases unmatched. Germline values: CDR1 SGDLS, CDR2 YYNGEE. The CDR3 length is 14 residues. CDR3 coding DNA: TGTGCCAGCAGCGAGGGACAGCCTAATTCACCCCTCCACTTT. Its translation is CASSEGQPNSPLHF.

V gene TRBV6-5 combines with J gene TRBJ2-2; D is possibly TRBD1 (5 bases). V was trimmed by 0 bases and J by 5 bases, leaving 10 bases between them. The CDR3 runs to 15 residues. Germline CDR1 MNHEY, CDR2 SVGAGI. CDR3 sequence reads: CASSYSTQGTGELFF. DNA for the CDR3: TGTGCCAGCAGTTACTCGACCCAGGGTACCGGGGAGCTGTTTTTT.

With regard to this clone: The junction and the germline gene differ at one end; a read error may be behind it. The DNA of the CDR3 is TGTGCCAGCAACTTAGGCTTGGCAGGGGAAACTGAAGCTTTCTTT. Residues: CASNLGLAGETEAFF. J is TRBJ1-1 and V is TRBV7-2, with TRBD1 as a possible D gene (6 bases). The V gene's germline CDR1 is SGHTA and CDR2 FQGNSA. CDR3 length: 15 amino acids.

This clone was counted once. The CDR3 protein is CASSSLTSGGANEQFF. The CDR3 bases are TGTGCCAGCAGCTCCCTGACTAGCGGGGGGGCGAATGAGCAGTTCTTC. The chain is built from TRBV7-2 and TRBJ2-1; 14 nucleotides line up with TRBD2. V shed 4 bases and J 7 bases; nucleotides not matched to a gene: 6. Germline V gene data show CDR1 as SGHTA and CDR2 as FQGNSA. CDR3 length: 16 residues. The full variable domain, with the rest looked up from reference TRBV7-2 and TRBJ2-1, is GAGVSQSPSNKVTEKGKDVELRCDPISGHTALYWYRQSLGQGLEFLIYFQGNSAPDKSGLPSDRFSAERTGGSVSTLTIQRTQQEDSAVYLCASSSLTSGGANEQFFGPGTRLTVL.

The chain couples TRBV7-9 to TRBJ1-2; 7 nucleotides agree with TRBD1. CDR3 length: 15 amino acids. CDR1 is SEHNR, CDR2 FQNEAQ, per germline (reference sequence). Losses at the gene ends were 4 bases for V and 7 bases for J; bases not matched to a gene: 12. CDR3 sequence: CASSSYPETGTGYTF. CDR3 DNA: TGTGCCAGCAGCTCCTACCCCGAGACAGGGACTGGCTACACCTTC.

The rearrangement joins TRBV24-1 to TRBJ2-7; 8 bases agree with TRBD1. Losses at the gene ends were 4 bases for V and 5 bases for J; bases not matched to a gene: 6. Germline lookup yields CDR1 KGHDR and CDR2 SFDVKD. CDR3 length: 14 amino acids. CDR3 region: CATSDQRQGHEQYF. Here the CDR3 DNA reads TGTGCCACCAGTGACCAAAGACAGGGGCACGAGCAGTACTTC.

The genes are TRBV19 and TRBJ2-1; TRBD2 might be the D (5 bases). This CDR3 comprises 13 residues. Germline V lookup: CDR1 LNHDA, CDR2 SQIVND (reference sequence). The V and J ends lost 7 bases and 8 bases respectively, with 15 bases between them. As DNA, the CDR3 is TGTGCCAGTACGGGGTTACGTATGGATGAGCAGTTCTTC. Its protein product is CASTGLRMDEQFF.

With respect to this clone: Other DNA variants within this sample encode the same CDR3. The CDR3 region has the DNA TGTGCCAGCAGCTTAGGGCAGGGGCTCTATGAAAAACTGTTTTTT. Its protein product is CASSLGQGLYEKLFF. The chain joins TRBV11-2 to TRBJ1-4; D is perhaps TRBD1 (6 bases). The CDR3 spans 15 residues. The V gene lost 1 base and the J gene lost 6 bases, with 12 bases spanning the gap. Germline CDR1 SGHAT, CDR2 FQNNGV.

The chain couples TRBV19 to TRBJ2-2, with no clear D. This CDR3 region has 16 residues. Germline CDR1 LNHDA, CDR2 SQIVND (reference sequence). Between the trimmed V and J ends, which lost 7 bases and 5 bases, there was a span of 20 bases. CDR3 in DNA: TGTGCCAGTACTGTTTCGGCTCAGCCGAGGACCGGGGAGCTGTTTTTT. It codes for CASTVSAQPRTGELFF.